This TCR beta chain was sequenced during a study of blood T cell repertoires in COVID-19. About the research overall: Sources were T cells, B-cell-depleted T cells, or PBMCs; the material itself was cDNA or gDNA.

This CDR3 spans 16 amino acids. Germline V CDR1 and CDR2: MNHNS, SASEGT. Trimming shortened V by 1 base and J by 9 bases, and 16 bases separated the two germline ends. Grouping used clinical history reported by participants in a survey and questionnaire. Measured with immunoSEQ multiplex PCR; TCRdb has only the in-frame clones, and not every one. Of 150,000 to 200,000 clones listed, approximately 80% are singletons. Sequenced input: PBMCs or T cells enriched from blood (not recorded which). The rearrangement links TRBV6-1 to TRBJ1-6; D perhaps matches TRBD1 (5 bases). This TCR was recovered from a woman aged 50 to 60 who had recovered from COVID-19. This chain's CDR3 is CASSEDQGGGLSPLHF. CDR3 bases: TGTGCCAGCAGTGAAGATCAGGGTGGAGGGCTTTCACCCCTCCACTTT.